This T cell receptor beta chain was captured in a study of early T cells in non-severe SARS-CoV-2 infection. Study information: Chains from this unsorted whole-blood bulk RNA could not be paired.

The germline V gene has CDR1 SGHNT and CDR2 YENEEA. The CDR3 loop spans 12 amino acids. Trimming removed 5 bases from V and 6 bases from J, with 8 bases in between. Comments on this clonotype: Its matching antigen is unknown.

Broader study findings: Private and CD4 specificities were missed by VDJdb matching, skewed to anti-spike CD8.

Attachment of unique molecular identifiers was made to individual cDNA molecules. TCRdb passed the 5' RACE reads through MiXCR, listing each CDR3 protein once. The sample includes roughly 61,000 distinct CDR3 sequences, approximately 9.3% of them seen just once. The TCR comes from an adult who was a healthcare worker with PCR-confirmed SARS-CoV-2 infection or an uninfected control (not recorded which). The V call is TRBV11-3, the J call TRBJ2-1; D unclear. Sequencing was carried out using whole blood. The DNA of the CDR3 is TGTGCCAGCAGCCATTCATTCAATGAGCAGTTCTTC. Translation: CASSHSFNEQFF.